This is a list of T cell receptor beta chains from one sample in a study of cytomegalovirus exposure and HLA in healthy donors. The data were produced by immunoSEQ multiplex PCR, yet TCRdb's version contains in-frame clones alone and is incomplete. The sample holds roughly 120,000 clones. Sequencing was done on a sample of PBMCs. The receptors here all came from a young man in good health and CMV-seronegative. The CDR3 runs from the conserved cysteine through the conserved F or W. D genes are given only for firm matches.

V gene: TRBV6-1; J gene: TRBJ2-1; D gene: TRBD1; CDR3 protein: CASSETLQGDNEQFF; CDR3 DNA: TGTGCCAGCAGTGAAACCCTGCAGGGGGACAATGAGCAGTTCTTC
V gene: TRBV28; J gene: TRBJ2-2; D gene: .; CDR3 protein: CASSLKRQLKWELFF; CDR3 DNA: TGTGCCAGCAGTTTAAAACGCCAGTTAAAATGGGAGCTGTTTTTT
V gene: TRBV28; J gene: TRBJ1-2; D gene: .; CDR3 protein: CASREYRVPWRGYTF; CDR3 DNA: TGTGCCAGCAGAGAGTACCGGGTCCCCTGGAGGGGCTACACCTTC
V gene: TRBV7-9; J gene: TRBJ2-5; D gene: TRBD1; CDR3 protein: CASSSPGQRRTQYF; CDR3 DNA: TGTGCCAGCAGCTCTCCGGGACAGAGAAGGACCCAGTACTTC
V gene: TRBV4-1; J gene: TRBJ2-2; D gene: TRBD2; CDR3 protein: CASSQEVAGGELFF; CDR3 DNA: TGCGCCAGCAGCCAAGAGGTAGCGGGAGGGGAGCTGTTTTTT
V gene: TRBV4-2; J gene: TRBJ2-5; D gene: .; CDR3 protein: CASSQGQRAETQYF; CDR3 DNA: TGTGCCAGCAGCCAAGGGCAGCGGGCAGAGACCCAGTACTTC
V gene: TRBV5-1; J gene: TRBJ2-1; D gene: TRBD2; CDR3 protein: CASSLTKVAGGISYNEQFF; CDR3 DNA: TGCGCCAGCAGCTTGACGAAAGTGGCGGGAGGGATTTCCTACAATGAGCAGTTCTTC
V gene: TRBV11-2; J gene: TRBJ1-4; D gene: .; CDR3 protein: CASSLRSGAGTNEKLFF; CDR3 DNA: TGTGCCAGCAGCTTAAGATCGGGAGCAGGAACTAATGAAAAACTGTTTTTT
V gene: TRBV5-4; J gene: TRBJ2-1; D gene: TRBD2; CDR3 protein: CASSHGLAGGAYNEQFF; CDR3 DNA: TGTGCCAGCAGCCACGGACTAGCGGGAGGGGCCTACAATGAGCAGTTCTTC
V gene: TRBV18; J gene: TRBJ2-7; D gene: .; CDR3 protein: CASSPPESTGKDYEQYF; CDR3 DNA: TGTGCCAGCTCACCACCCGAATCGACGGGGAAGGACTACGAGCAGTACTTC
V gene: TRBV7-9; J gene: TRBJ2-3; D gene: TRBD2; CDR3 protein: CASSSGLAGVVDTQYF; CDR3 DNA: TGTGCCAGCAGCTCCGGACTAGCGGGAGTCGTAGATACGCAGTATTTT
V gene: TRBV30; J gene: TRBJ1-1; D gene: .; CDR3 protein: CAWSTGITNTEAFF; CDR3 DNA: TGTGCCTGGAGTACAGGGATAACGAACACTGAAGCTTTCTTT
V gene: TRBV5-5; J gene: TRBJ1-1; D gene: .; CDR3 protein: CASTPGGVKTEAFF; CDR3 DNA: TGTGCCAGCACCCCTGGGGGGGTGAAGACTGAAGCTTTCTTT
V gene: TRBV7-8; J gene: TRBJ2-1; D gene: .; CDR3 protein: CASKRTYNEQFF; CDR3 DNA: TGTGCCAGCAAGCGGACCTACAATGAGCAGTTCTTC
V gene: TRBV6-1; J gene: TRBJ2-7; D gene: .; CDR3 protein: CASSGGVGTSLDEQYF; CDR3 DNA: TGTGCCAGCAGTGGTGGTGTCGGGACATCCCTCGACGAGCAGTACTTC
V gene: TRBV18; J gene: TRBJ2-3; D gene: .; CDR3 protein: CASSPQGPYTDTQYF; CDR3 DNA: TGTGCCAGCTCACCGCAGGGGCCCTACACAGATACGCAGTATTTT
V gene: TRBV19; J gene: TRBJ2-6; D gene: TRBD1; CDR3 protein: CASTSYGTGLSGANVLTF; CDR3 DNA: TGTGCCAGTACCTCTTACGGGACAGGACTCTCTGGGGCCAACGTCCTGACTTTC
V gene: TRBV10-2; J gene: TRBJ2-5; D gene: TRBD2; CDR3 protein: CASAREGRTYQETQYF; CDR3 DNA: TGCGCCAGCGCCCGGGAGGGGAGAACATACCAAGAGACCCAGTACTTC
V gene: TRBV4-2; J gene: TRBJ1-6; D gene: .; CDR3 protein: CASSQEVAGPGYNSPLHF; CDR3 DNA: TGTGCCAGCAGCCAAGAGGTGGCGGGACCCGGCTATAATTCACCCCTCCACTTT
V gene: TRBV27; J gene: TRBJ2-7; D gene: TRBD1; CDR3 protein: CASRLRASGQGFYEQYF; CDR3 DNA: TGTGCCAGCAGATTAAGGGCCTCGGGACAGGGTTTCTACGAGCAGTACTTC
V gene: TRBV2; J gene: TRBJ2-7; D gene: .; CDR3 protein: CASSAPYEQYF; CDR3 DNA: TGTGCCAGCAGTGCCCCCTACGAGCAGTACTTC
V gene: TRBV5-6; J gene: TRBJ2-7; D gene: .; CDR3 protein: CASSPGVSYEQYF; CDR3 DNA: TGTGCCAGCAGTCCCGGGGTCTCCTACGAGCAGTACTTC
V gene: TRBV25-1; J gene: TRBJ1-2; D gene: TRBD1; CDR3 protein: CASRPTGAHGYTF; CDR3 DNA: TGTGCCAGCAGACCCACAGGGGCCCATGGCTACACCTTC
V gene: TRBV2; J gene: TRBJ2-7; D gene: TRBD2; CDR3 protein: CASSESLAGGAYSYEQYF; CDR3 DNA: TGTGCCAGCAGTGAAAGTCTAGCGGGAGGCGCTTACTCCTACGAGCAGTACTTC
V gene: TRBV13; J gene: TRBJ2-7; D gene: TRBD1; CDR3 protein: CASSLGLIQGAREQYF; CDR3 DNA: TGTGCCAGCAGCTTAGGCCTAATACAGGGGGCGCGGGAGCAGTACTTC
V gene: TRBV4-3; J gene: TRBJ2-1; D gene: TRBD2; CDR3 protein: CASSQDLRGDEQFF; CDR3 DNA: TGCGCCAGCAGCCAAGATCTTCGGGGGGATGAGCAGTTCTTC
V gene: TRBV7-2; J gene: TRBJ2-1; D gene: TRBD1; CDR3 protein: CASSLAQGVYNEQFF; CDR3 DNA: TGTGCCAGCAGCTTAGCACAGGGGGTTTACAATGAGCAGTTCTTC